The 8 T cell receptor delta chains below come from one sample, sequenced in a study of Vδ1+ human thymocytes (dated by TCRdb to 2016 to 2018). The sequencer listed for this sample is Illumina MiSeq. RNA was extracted with the RNeasy mini kit and reverse transcribed using Superscript III. CDR3 amplicons were produced by multiplex PCR using pooled V-gene forward primers and a constant-region reverse primer with Illumina adaptor overhangs. Identical DNA sequences were merged into single rows after TCRdb reprocessed the public reads with CATT. The sample has about 75,000 delta-chain clones on record, 30% to 45% of them singletons. Clones ranked in the top ten supply over 0.2% of the sample. Their specific antigens are unknown. On the study overall, not on this receptor specifically: Thymic TRG and TRD repertoires appeared highly polyclonal with Gaussian CDR3 length distributions, unlike oligoclonal peripheral blood repertoires.

Sequenced material: Vdelta1+ gamma-delta thymocytes from the thymus. Interpreted using the paper, the cell subset or site label stands for: FACS-sorted CD3+ TCRalphabeta- TCRVdelta1+ TCRVdelta2- thymocytes. These receptor sequences come from a boy under two years old who had congenital heart surgery.

The chain carries TRDV1 and TRDJ1, with D maybe TRDD2 (6 bases). Germline V gene sequence: CDR1 TSWWSYY, CDR2 QGS. V lost 1 base and J lost 9, with 33 bases in between. CDR3 size: 20 residues. The CDR3 loop reads CALGEPQWDPTTLGESELIF. The CDR3 DNA follows: TGTGCTCTTGGGGAACCCCAGTGGGATCCTACGACCCTCGGGGAAAGTGAACTCATCTTT.

The V gene is TRDV1, the J gene TRDJ1; a possible D gene is TRDD3 (8 bases). CDR3 length: 20 residues. CDR1 is TSWWSYY, CDR2 QGS, per germline. With 4 bases removed from V and 0 bases from J, the gap between germline ends came to 27 bases. In nucleotides, the CDR3 is TGTGCTCTTGGGGTCCTTTTCCTACGGTGGGGGATCCCGTACACCGATAAACTCATCTTT. Amino acid sequence: CALGVLFLRWGIPYTDKLIF.

This clone was counted only a few times. The V gene is TRDV1, the J gene TRDJ1; D unclear. Deletions cut 3 bases from V and 1 base from J, with 6 bases between. Germline V CDR1 and CDR2: TSWWSYY, QGS. The CDR3 has 13 amino acids. CDR3 region: CALGDTRTDKLIF. The CDR3, as DNA: TGTGCTCTTGGGGATACGCGCACCGATAAACTCATCTTT.

The chain has TRDV2 and TRDJ1; D might be TRDD3 (5 bases). Germline V gene lookup returns CDR1 GEAIGNYY and CDR2 EKD. V was clipped by 1 base and J by 3 bases, with 32 bases between them. The CDR3 is made up of 21 amino acids. CDR3 in DNA: TGTGCCTGTGACACGGATAACCCTAACCCTAACCCTAGCTGGCTTCCCGATAAACTCATCTTT. Encoded protein: CACDTDNPNPNPSWLPDKLIF.

The V call is TRDV1, the J call TRDJ1; D not certain. V was pared by 3 bases and J by 3 bases, with 8 bases between. Germline-derived CDR1 and CDR2 are TSWWSYY and QGS. The CDR3 extends over 13 amino acids. This chain's CDR3 is CALGDRSADKLIF. The CDR3 coding sequence is TGTGCTCTTGGGGACCGTTCGGCCGATAAACTCATCTTT.

This clone was observed a few times. V gene TRDV1 combines with J gene TRDJ1; D may correspond to TRDD2 or TRDD3 (8 bases each). V shed 4 bases and J shed 0 bases, with 30 bases lying between them. Germline V gene lookup returns CDR1 TSWWSYY and CDR2 QGS. The CDR3 runs 21 residues. CDR3 nucleotides: TGTGCTCTTGGGGTCCCGCCTTCCTATCTTGCTGGGGGACCGTACACCGATAAACTCATCTTT. Translating gives CALGVPPSYLAGGPYTDKLIF.

The chain joins TRDV1 to TRDJ1, with 8 bases matching TRDD2. The CDR3 extends over 19 amino acids. In germline, CDR1 is TSWWSYY, CDR2 QGS. The junction had 18 bases not matched to a gene; V was cut back by 1 base and J by 5 bases. The DNA of the CDR3 is TGTGCTCTTGGGGAACGCCATTATCTTCCTACGACCCTACGAGATAAACTCATCTTT. Amino acid sequence: CALGERHYLPTTLRDKLIF.

The sample holds a few counts of this clone. V usage is TRDV1 and J usage is TRDJ1; TRDD3 is a possible D gene (5 bases). This CDR3 comprises 18 residues. Trimming took 8 bases from V and 0 from J, leaving 25 bases between them. Germline V gene sequence: CDR1 TSWWSYY, CDR2 QGS. In nucleotides, the CDR3 is TGTGCTCTTCTCGAGGGGGTCCAACTTACCCCCCACACCGATAAACTCATCTTT. It encodes CALLEGVQLTPHTDKLIF.